The present TCR beta chain was sequenced within a study of cytomegalovirus exposure and HLA in healthy donors. Overall study context: Early released data comprised some 91 million unique TCRs from HLA-typed donors.

Looked up from germline, CDR1 is SSHAT and CDR2 is FNYEAQ (reference sequence). The CDR3 runs 18 residues. Though probably carrying unrecorded immune exposures, donors were nominally healthy at sampling. Study-wide results and limits: Highly shared variants forming one cluster were likely a sequencing artifact. It was confirmed in vitro that a few of the CMV-associated chains were specific for CMV antigens.

There are a few counts of this clone. The target antigen is unknown. Germline is not matched at one junction end, which may reflect a read error. PCR amplification relied on 60 Vbeta primers (plus 13 Jbeta primers). Libraries were prepared by immunoSEQ multiplex PCR; TCRdb keeps only in-frame clonotypes and omits some of them. The top ten clones hold under 2.5% of a sample with roughly 90,000 clones, around 82% of them seen once. The sequence came from a man younger than 35 in good health and CMV-seronegative. The rearrangement links TRBV7-7 to TRBJ2-2; 11 positions match TRBD2. Sequencing input: PBMCs. The CDR3 reads CASSLTLLAGGATGELFF. The CDR3 DNA reads as TGTGCTAGCAGCTTAACGCTCCTAGCGGGGGGAGCCACCGGGGAGCTGTTTTTT.